The clone carrying this T cell receptor (beta chain) showed up many times. What it recognizes is unknown. This record belongs to a study of CD8+CD57+ T cells in acquired aplastic anemia. Study-level results: Simpson's diversity of CD8+ cells was not significantly different in patients compared with controls. Between patients and controls, about 31 CD8+ CDR3 sequences were found in common.

Template material for TCR beta VDJ and CDR3 profiling consisted of genomic DNA. Via MiXCR, TCRdb re-called the reads, giving one row per CDR3 protein. The profile shows just over 450,000 distinct CDR3 sequences, around 33% of them singletons. This CDR3 has 13 amino acids. Germline values: CDR1 MNHEY, CDR2 SVGAGI. Between the trimmed V and J ends, which lost 4 bases and 7 bases, there was a span of 11 bases. Patients chosen for sequencing had shown CD8+CD57+ cell expansion by flow cytometry. The clonotype originates from a human donor with aplastic anemia. The sequencing sample was made of sorted CD4+, CD8+, or CD8+CD57+ T cells (not recorded which) from PBMCs. The V gene is TRBV6-5, the J gene TRBJ1-5, with D possibly being TRBD1 (5 bases). The CDR3 spells CASSSSQGQPQHF. CDR3 bases: TGTGCCAGCAGTTCTAGTCAGGGCCAGCCCCAGCATTTT.